In its sample, the clone carrying this T cell receptor beta chain was seen many times. What it recognizes is unknown. V was pared by 8 bases and J by 2 bases, with 12 bases between. The CDR3 is 13 residues long. Germline loops: CDR1 SNHLY, CDR2 FYNNEI. TCRdb passed the 5' RACE reads through MiXCR, listing each CDR3 protein once. Of some 320,000 distinct CDR3 sequences in the sample, 3.5% to 4.5% were seen once. The sample originates from a study of T cells after yellow fever vaccination. Findings and limits, study-wide: The presence of abundant clonotypes contaminating from the bulk population was possible in FACS-sorted repertoires.

The gene calls are TRBV2 and TRBJ2-5; D is unresolved. Sequencing was performed on PBMCs, taken 15 days after the yellow fever booster vaccination. The receptor was isolated from a man aged 18 to 30 who received the YFV17D yellow fever vaccine. The CDR3 DNA reads TGTGCCAGCGAGAAGGGCAGGCAAGAGACCCAGTACTTC. Amino acid sequence: CASEKGRQETQYF.